The rows below give T cell receptor beta chains drawn from one sample of a study of blood T cell repertoires in COVID-19. TCRdb's table, derived via immunoSEQ multiplex PCR, lists solely in-frame clones and lacks some. The table shows under 400,000 clones, with around 90% occurring only once. Sequencing used peripheral blood. The receptors stem from a woman in her sixties or seventies with COVID-19, enrolled during active disease. The conserved cysteine and the conserved F or W are not part of the CDR3 here.

v_call,cdr3_aa
TRBV5-1,ASSPYRDERDSEAF
TRBV7-8,ASSSDRWDEQY
TRBV19,ASSIARGQPQH
TRBV7-3,ASSLSQNTEAF
TRBV6-6,ASSPRGQGSSYNSPLH
TRBV15,ATSARGESNSPLH
TRBV28,ASSLVEEGWEKLF
TRBV4-2,ASSHGTSGGGETQY
TRBV28,ASKGGNQPQH
TRBV7-3,ASSLDRGTDTQY
TRBV19,ASTGTGTLSYGYT
TRBV4-2,ASSRGGSEETQY
TRBV28,ASNERGQTSYEQY
TRBV27,ASSLGAHYGYT
TRBV2,ASKDRGGNQPQH
TRBV3-1/TRBV3-2,ASSRQTAGTGWGPLH
TRBV29-1,SVESGTGRGTEAF
TRBV5-8,ASSLGQGNTSPLH
TRBV27,ASEGHSNQPQH
TRBV6-5,ASRSPLGQGTEAF
TRBV19,ASSGAPSSYNEQF
TRBV6-1,ASSEVLPGTPTYEQY
TRBV2,ASSGTGNQPQH
TRBV3-1/TRBV3-2,ASSQARFGNTIY
TRBV19,ASSWGQPTNEKLF
TRBV6-1,ASSEGQRYQPQH
TRBV6-5,ASRPRTANYGYT
TRBV3-1/TRBV3-2,ASSLSSGGAGETQY
TRBV5-1,ASSLVMIGGASSYEQY
TRBV5-1,ASSLIPGPTRELF
TRBV24-1,ATSLGSGSTDTQY
TRBV6-5,ASRWDISTGELF
TRBV30,AWSVRTAHGYT
TRBV5-8,ASSLAGTGNTKLF
TRBV2,ASSLSSYNEQF
TRBV25-1,AEQSNYGYT
TRBV2,ASSEGRFSGANVLT
TRBV5-1,ASSPLGDRELF
TRBV9,ASSAFSYGYT
TRBV7-9,ASSLVALSSTDTQY
TRBV7-3,ASSLTGGGNQPQH
TRBV21-1,ASSSFSGTYEQY
TRBV18,ASSPRTGGNTEAF
TRBV7-9,ASSLAMNTEAF
TRBV30,AWRIGGQGSSLPQH
TRBV7-9,ASSFSTEGYT
TRBV6-6,ASSPGTANTEAF
TRBV19,ASSQGLASNYGYT
TRBV28,ASRQGAETQY
TRBV30,AWSPLSEAF
TRBV11-2,ASSPGTGWAEAF
TRBV5-6,ASSSQRTRLYNEQF
TRBV27,ASTGLSGIGSPLH
TRBV19,ASRGSQPWNEQF
TRBV18,ASSAVSGANVLT
TRBV13,ASSQLKLPPFRGNEQY
TRBV28,ASSGGQGVTEAF
TRBV7-3,ASSLTAGGNSPLH
TRBV7-9,ASSFDSQPQH